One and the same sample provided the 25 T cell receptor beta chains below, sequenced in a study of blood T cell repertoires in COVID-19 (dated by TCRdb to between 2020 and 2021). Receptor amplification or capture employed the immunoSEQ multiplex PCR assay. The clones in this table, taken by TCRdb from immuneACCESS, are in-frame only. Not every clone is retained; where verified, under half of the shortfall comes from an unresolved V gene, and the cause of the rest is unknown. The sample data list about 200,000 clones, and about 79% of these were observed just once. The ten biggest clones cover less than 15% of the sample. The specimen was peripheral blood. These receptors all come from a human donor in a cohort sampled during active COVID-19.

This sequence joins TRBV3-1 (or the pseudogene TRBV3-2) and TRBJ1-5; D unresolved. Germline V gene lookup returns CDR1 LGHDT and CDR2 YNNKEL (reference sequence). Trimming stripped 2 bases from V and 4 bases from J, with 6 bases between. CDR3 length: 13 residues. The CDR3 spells CASSQFENQPQHF. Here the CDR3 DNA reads TGTGCCAGCAGCCAATTTGAGAATCAGCCCCAGCATTTT.

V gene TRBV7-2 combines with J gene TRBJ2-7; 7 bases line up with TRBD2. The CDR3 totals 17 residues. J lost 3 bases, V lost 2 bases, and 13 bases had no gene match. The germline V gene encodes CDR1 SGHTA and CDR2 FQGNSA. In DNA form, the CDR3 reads TGTGCCAGCAGCTTAATAGAGGGACTAACCAGAAACTACGAGCAGTACTTC. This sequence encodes CASSLIEGLTRNYEQYF. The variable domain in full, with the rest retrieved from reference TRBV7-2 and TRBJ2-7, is GAGVSQSPSNKVTEKGKDVELRCDPISGHTALYWYRQSLGQGLEFLIYFQGNSAPDKSGLPSDRFSAERTGGSVSTLTIQRTQQEDSAVYLCASSLIEGLTRNYEQYFGPGTRLTVT.

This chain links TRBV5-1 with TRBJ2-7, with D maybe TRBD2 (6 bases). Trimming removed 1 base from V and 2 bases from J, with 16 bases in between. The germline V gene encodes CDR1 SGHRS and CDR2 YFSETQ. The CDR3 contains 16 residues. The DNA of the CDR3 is TGCGCCAGCAGCTTGACTCCGGGACTGGCAACCTACGAGCAGTACTTC. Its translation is CASSLTPGLATYEQYF.

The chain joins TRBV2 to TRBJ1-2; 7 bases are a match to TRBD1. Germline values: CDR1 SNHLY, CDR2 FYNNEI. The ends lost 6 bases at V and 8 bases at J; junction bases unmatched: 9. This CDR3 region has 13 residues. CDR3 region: CASSSQGSPGYTF. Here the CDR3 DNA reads TGTGCCAGCAGCTCACAGGGGTCTCCGGGCTACACCTTC.

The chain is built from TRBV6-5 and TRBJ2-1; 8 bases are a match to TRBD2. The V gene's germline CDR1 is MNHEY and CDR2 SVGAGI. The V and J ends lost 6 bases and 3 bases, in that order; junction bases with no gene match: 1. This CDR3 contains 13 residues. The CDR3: CASRLAVYNEQFF. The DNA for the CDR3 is TGTGCCAGCAGACTAGCGGTCTACAATGAGCAGTTCTTC.

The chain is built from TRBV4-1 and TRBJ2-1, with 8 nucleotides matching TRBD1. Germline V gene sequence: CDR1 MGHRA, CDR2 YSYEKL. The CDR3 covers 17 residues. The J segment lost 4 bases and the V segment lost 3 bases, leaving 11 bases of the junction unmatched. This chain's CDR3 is CASSQYYGTGSYNEQFF. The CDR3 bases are TGCGCCAGCAGCCAGTACTACGGGACAGGATCATACAATGAGCAGTTCTTC.

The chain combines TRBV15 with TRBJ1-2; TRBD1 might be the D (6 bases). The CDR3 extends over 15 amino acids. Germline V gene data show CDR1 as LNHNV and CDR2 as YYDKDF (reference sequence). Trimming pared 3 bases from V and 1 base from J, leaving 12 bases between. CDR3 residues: CATSREAGDNYGYTF. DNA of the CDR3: TGTGCCACCAGCAGGGAGGCAGGGGATAACTATGGCTACACCTTC.

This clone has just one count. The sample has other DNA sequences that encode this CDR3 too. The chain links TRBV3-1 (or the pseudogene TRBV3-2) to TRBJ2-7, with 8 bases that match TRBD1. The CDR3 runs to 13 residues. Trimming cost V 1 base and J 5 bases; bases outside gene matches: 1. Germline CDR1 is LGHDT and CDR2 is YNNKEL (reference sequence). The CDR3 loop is CASSQVDRDEQYF. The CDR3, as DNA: TGTGCCAGCAGCCAAGTGGACAGGGACGAGCAGTACTTC.

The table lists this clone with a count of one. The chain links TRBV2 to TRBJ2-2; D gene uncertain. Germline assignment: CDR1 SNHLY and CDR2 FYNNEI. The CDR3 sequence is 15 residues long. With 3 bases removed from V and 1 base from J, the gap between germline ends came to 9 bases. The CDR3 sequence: CASSERRRNTGELFF. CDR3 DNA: TGTGCCAGCAGTGAGAGACGGAGGAACACCGGGGAGCTGTTTTTT. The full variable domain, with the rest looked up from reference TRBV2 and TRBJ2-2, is EPEVTQTPSHQVTQMGQEVILRCVPISNHLYFYWYRQILGQKVEFLVSFYNNEISEKSEIFDDQFSVERPDGSNFTLKIRSTKLEDSAMYFCASSERRRNTGELFFGEGSRLTVL.

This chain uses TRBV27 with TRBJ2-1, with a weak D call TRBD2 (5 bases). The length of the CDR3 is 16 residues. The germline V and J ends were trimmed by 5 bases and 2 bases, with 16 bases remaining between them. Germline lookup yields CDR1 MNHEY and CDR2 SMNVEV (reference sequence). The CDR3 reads CASSLRTLSPYNEQFF. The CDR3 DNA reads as TGTGCCAGCAGTCTCCGGACTTTGTCCCCCTACAATGAGCAGTTCTTC.

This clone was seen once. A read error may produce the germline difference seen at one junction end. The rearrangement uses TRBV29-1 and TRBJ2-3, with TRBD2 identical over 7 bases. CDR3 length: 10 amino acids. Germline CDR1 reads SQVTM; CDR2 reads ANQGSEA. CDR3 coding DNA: TGCAGCGTTGTGGGGGGGTATATGCATTTT. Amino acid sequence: CSVVGGYMHF.

CDR3 loop: CASSLQLAGGPMVVIEQYF. The CDR3 DNA reads as TGTGCCAGCAGCCTCCAACTAGCGGGAGGGCCTATGGTCGTGATTGAGCAGTACTTC. The chain carries TRBV7-2 and TRBJ2-7; TRBD2 matches at 13 bases. With V trimmed by 5 bases and J by 7 bases, 20 bases remained unmatched. CDR1 and CDR2 from the germline V gene are SGHTA and FQGNSA. The CDR3 contains 19 residues.

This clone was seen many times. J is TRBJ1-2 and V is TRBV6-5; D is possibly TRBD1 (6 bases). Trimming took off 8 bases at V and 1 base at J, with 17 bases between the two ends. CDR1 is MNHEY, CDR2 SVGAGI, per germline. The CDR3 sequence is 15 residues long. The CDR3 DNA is TGTGCCAGCGGCGCGGGGGGCCCAAATAACTATGGCTACACCTTC. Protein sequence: CASGAGGPNNYGYTF.

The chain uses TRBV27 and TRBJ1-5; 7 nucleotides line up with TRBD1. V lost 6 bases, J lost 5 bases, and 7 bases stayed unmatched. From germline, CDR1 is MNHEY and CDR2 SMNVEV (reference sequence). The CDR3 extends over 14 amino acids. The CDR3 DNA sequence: TGTGCCAGCAGCCACGACAGGGCCCATCAGCCCCAGCATTTT. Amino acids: CASSHDRAHQPQHF.

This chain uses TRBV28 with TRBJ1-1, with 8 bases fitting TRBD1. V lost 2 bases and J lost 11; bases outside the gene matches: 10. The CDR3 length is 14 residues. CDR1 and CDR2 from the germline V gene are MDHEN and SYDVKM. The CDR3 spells CASSLDQGALPAFF. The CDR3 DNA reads TGTGCCAGCAGTTTAGACCAGGGGGCTCTCCCTGCTTTCTTT.

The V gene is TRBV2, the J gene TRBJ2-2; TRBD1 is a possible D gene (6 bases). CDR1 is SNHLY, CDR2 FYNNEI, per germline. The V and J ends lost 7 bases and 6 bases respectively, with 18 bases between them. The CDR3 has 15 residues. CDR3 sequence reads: CASNGQGMKAGELFF. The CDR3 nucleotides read TGTGCCAGCAACGGGCAGGGGATGAAAGCCGGGGAGCTGTTTTTT.

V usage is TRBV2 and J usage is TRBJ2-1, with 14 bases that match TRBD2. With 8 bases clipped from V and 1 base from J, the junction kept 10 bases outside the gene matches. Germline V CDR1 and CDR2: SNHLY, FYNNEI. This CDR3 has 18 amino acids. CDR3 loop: CASLGLAGGKRSYNEQFF. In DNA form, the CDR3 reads TGTGCCAGCCTCGGACTAGCGGGAGGTAAGAGGTCCTACAATGAGCAGTTCTTC.

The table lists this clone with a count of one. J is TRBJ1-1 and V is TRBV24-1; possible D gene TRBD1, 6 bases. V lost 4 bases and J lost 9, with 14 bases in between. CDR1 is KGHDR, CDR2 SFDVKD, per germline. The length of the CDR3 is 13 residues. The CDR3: CATSDPDRTQAFF. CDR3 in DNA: TGTGCCACCAGTGACCCTGACAGGACTCAAGCTTTCTTT.

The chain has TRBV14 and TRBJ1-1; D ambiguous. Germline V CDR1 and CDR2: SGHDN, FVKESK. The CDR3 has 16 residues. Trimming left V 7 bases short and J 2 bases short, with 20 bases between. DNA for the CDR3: TGTGCCAGCACCTCAGGCGAGGGCACCCGAAACACTGAAGCTTTCTTT. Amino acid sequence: CASTSGEGTRNTEAFF.

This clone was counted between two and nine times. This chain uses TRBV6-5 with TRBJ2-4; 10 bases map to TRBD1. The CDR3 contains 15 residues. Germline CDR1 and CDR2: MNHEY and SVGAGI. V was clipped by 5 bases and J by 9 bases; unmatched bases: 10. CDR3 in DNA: TGTGCCAGCAGTCCCCAGGGACAGGGGCACGGCATTCAGTACTTC. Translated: CASSPQGQGHGIQYF.

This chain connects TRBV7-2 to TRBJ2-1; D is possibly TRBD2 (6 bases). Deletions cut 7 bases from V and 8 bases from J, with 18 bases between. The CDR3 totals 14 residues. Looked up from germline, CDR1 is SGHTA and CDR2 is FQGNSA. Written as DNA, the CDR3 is TGTGCCAGCACCGACCAACTAGCCTCCCATGAGCAGTTCTTC. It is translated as CASTDQLASHEQFF.

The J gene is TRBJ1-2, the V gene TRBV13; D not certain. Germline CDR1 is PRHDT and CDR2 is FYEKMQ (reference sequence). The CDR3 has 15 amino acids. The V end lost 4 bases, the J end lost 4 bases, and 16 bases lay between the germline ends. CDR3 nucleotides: TGTGCCAGCAGCTCAACCAAGGGTGGGAGCTATGGCTACACCTTC. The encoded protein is CASSSTKGGSYGYTF.

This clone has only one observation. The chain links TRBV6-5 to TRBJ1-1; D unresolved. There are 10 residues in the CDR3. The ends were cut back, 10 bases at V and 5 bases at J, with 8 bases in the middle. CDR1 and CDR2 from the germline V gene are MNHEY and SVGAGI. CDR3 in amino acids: CANGVTEAFF. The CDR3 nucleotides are TGTGCCAACGGGGTGACTGAAGCTTTCTTT.

This chain's CDR3 is CASSLGLAGGEQYF. In DNA form, the CDR3 reads TGTGCCAGCAGCTTGGGACTAGCGGGAGGCGAGCAGTACTTC. The V gene is TRBV5-4, the J gene TRBJ2-7, with 13 positions matching TRBD2. The trim removed 0 bases at V and 6 bases at J, leaving 0 bases unmatched. The CDR3 runs 14 residues. Per germline, CDR1 SGHNT and CDR2 YYREEE (reference sequence).

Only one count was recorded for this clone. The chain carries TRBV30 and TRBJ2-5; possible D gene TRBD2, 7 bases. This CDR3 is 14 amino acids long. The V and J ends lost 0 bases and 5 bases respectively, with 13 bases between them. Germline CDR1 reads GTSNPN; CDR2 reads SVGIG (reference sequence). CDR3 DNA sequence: TGTGCCTGGAGTGTACTGCGGGGGCGGGAGACCCAGTACTTC. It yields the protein CAWSVLRGRETQYF.